This T cell receptor beta chain is from a study of cytomegalovirus exposure and HLA in healthy donors. It was with 60 Vbeta and 13 Jbeta primers that the PCR ran. Produced via immunoSEQ multiplex PCR; TCRdb's table is partial and in-frame only. The repertoire consists of about 140,000 clones, with 70% to 80% occurring once and the leading ten covering around 14%. Unrecorded immune exposure was likely among donors, who were nominally healthy when sampled. Study findings and constraints: As a later analysis showed, several of the most significant clusters appeared to be linked to common viral pathogens.

A word on this clone: Its antigen is not identified.

Material: PBMCs. This TCR was sampled from a woman between 40 and 55 years old in good health and CMV-seronegative.

CDR3 DNA: TGTGCCAGTACCCCGGGTCCTTCCACAGATACGCAGTATTTT. Its protein product is CASTPGPSTDTQYF. The chain couples TRBV19 to TRBJ2-3; D is unresolved. V was clipped by 7 bases and J by 2 bases, with 13 bases between them. CDR3 length equals 14 residues. Germline V gives CDR1 LNHDA, CDR2 SQIVND (reference sequence).